This TCR beta chain originates from a study of molecular identifiers for immune sequencing clone quantification. Naive CD8 T cells were sorted as CD8+CD4-CCR7+CD45RA+. About this clonotype: Its antigen remains unknown.

General study results and limits: It was shown that clones above 20 RNA copies held over 99% of effector molecules, but under 1% in naive cells.

TCRdb processed the PCR reads anew with MiXCR; each CDR3 protein has one entry. The sample has about 300,000 distinct CDR3 sequences, about 20% seen once. V lost 4 bases and J lost 4, with 8 bases in between. The CDR3 runs 12 residues. Germline CDR1 is SEHNR and CDR2 is FQNEAQ (reference sequence). The rearrangement links TRBV7-9 to TRBJ2-7; D is unresolved. The source material was naive CD8+ T cells from blood, with Jurkat cell RNA spiked in. Described subset: FACS-sorted CD8+CD4-CCR7+CD45RA+ naive T cells. This receptor was taken from a human donor in good health. Some libraries in this study had Jurkat cell RNA spiked in. CDR3 sequence (DNA): TGTGCCAGCAGCTCGGTGATTTACGAGCAGTACTTC. Its translation: CASSSVIYEQYF. Variable domain in full (rest from reference TRBV7-9 and TRBJ2-7): DTGVSQNPRHKITKRGQNVTFRCDPISEHNRLYWYRQTLGQGPEFLTYFQNEAQLEKSRLLSDRFSAERPKGSFSTLEIQRTEQGDSAMYLCASSSVIYEQYFGPGTRLTVT.